One and the same sample provided the 20 T cell receptor beta chains below, sequenced in a study of beta chain features in type 1 diabetes. Study-wide results and caveats: TCRB CDR3 length was moderately but significantly reduced in all four CD4+ subsets of Type 1 diabetes patients.

The antigens for these receptors are not known. The whole isolated RNA underwent reverse transcription, so sequencing captured expressed TCRB transcripts. Libraries were prepared by immunoSEQ multiplex PCR; TCRdb keeps only in-frame clonotypes and omits some of them. The data hold about 270,000 clones, with 13% to 15% observed a single time. Sequencing was performed on naive CD4+ T cells from blood. The receptors shown here come from a man younger than 40 with type 1 diabetes.

This clone appeared a few times. The chain is built from TRBV9 and TRBJ2-2, with D possibly matching TRBD1 (5 bases). The CDR3 loop spans 15 amino acids. From germline, CDR1 is SGDLS and CDR2 YYNGEE. V lost 3 bases, J lost 1 base, and 10 bases lay in between. The CDR3, as DNA: TGTGCCAGCAGCGGACAGCATCTGAACACCGGGGAGCTGTTTTTT. Translated: CASSGQHLNTGELFF. The full variable domain, with the rest looked up from reference TRBV9 and TRBJ2-2, is DSGVTQTPKHLITATGQRVTLRCSPRSGDLSVYWYQQSLDQGLQFLIQYYNGEERAKGNILERFSAQQFPDLHSELNLSSLELGDSALYFCASSGQHLNTGELFFGEGSRLTVL.

The chain joins TRBV29-1 to TRBJ1-1; 8 nucleotides line up with TRBD1. The germline gives CDR1 SQVTM, CDR2 ANQGSEA. V lost 3 bases, J lost 6 bases, and 6 bases stayed unmatched. The CDR3 length is 13 residues. CDR3 region: CSVDDRGMAEAFF. The CDR3 DNA is TGCAGCGTTGACGACAGGGGCATGGCTGAAGCTTTCTTT.

This clone was detected a few times. The chain has TRBV11-2 and TRBJ2-7; weak D call: TRBD2 (6 bases). Trimming took 1 base from V and 3 from J, leaving 16 bases between them. The CDR3 extends over 16 amino acids. Germline CDR1 is SGHAT and CDR2 is FQNNGV. CDR3 amino acids: CASSLVVASEGYEQYF. CDR3 DNA: TGTGCCAGCAGCTTAGTCGTAGCTAGCGAAGGCTACGAGCAGTACTTC.

This clone was counted between two and nine times. This chain joins TRBV7-2 and TRBJ2-7, with unresolved D. In germline, CDR1 is SGHTA, CDR2 FQGNSA. V was cut by 1 base and J by 1 base, with 5 bases left in between. CDR3 length: 13 amino acids. CDR3 coding DNA: TGTGCCAGCAGCTTAGACGGTTCCTACGAGCAGTACTTC. This codes for CASSLDGSYEQYF. The full variable domain, with the rest looked up from reference TRBV7-2 and TRBJ2-7, is GAGVSQSPSNKVTEKGKDVELRCDPISGHTALYWYRQSLGQGLEFLIYFQGNSAPDKSGLPSDRFSAERTGGSVSTLTIQRTQQEDSAVYLCASSLDGSYEQYFGPGTRLTVT.

The gene calls are TRBV2 and TRBJ1-4; D is undetermined. The length of the CDR3 is 16 residues. The V end was cut by 1 base, the J end by 0 bases, with 9 bases between. In germline, CDR1 is SNHLY, CDR2 FYNNEI. The CDR3 region is CASSEVGRATNEKLFF. The DNA of the CDR3 is TGTGCCAGCAGTGAAGTTGGGCGAGCAACTAATGAAAAACTGTTTTTT.

This chain connects TRBV13 to TRBJ2-4; TRBD2 agrees at 9 bases. This CDR3 comprises 15 residues. V was pared by 5 bases and J by 7 bases, with 9 bases of the junction left unmatched. CDR1 and CDR2 (germline): PRHDT, FYEKMQ (reference sequence). DNA of the CDR3: TGTGCCAGCAGCCGACGTCGTAGCGGGAGTAACATTCAGTACTTC. Protein product: CASSRRRSGSNIQYF.

This clone appeared a few times. The chain uses TRBV6-5 and TRBJ2-1, with D maybe TRBD1 (6 bases). The germline CDR1 and CDR2 sequences are MNHEY and SVGAGI. V was cut by 2 bases and J by 9 bases, with 14 bases left in between. This CDR3 is built from 14 residues. The CDR3 sequence is CASSYRLGAVEQFF. The CDR3 region has the DNA TGTGCCAGCAGTTACCGGTTGGGGGCGGTTGAGCAGTTCTTC.

This chain connects TRBV2 to TRBJ2-2; D gene unclear. The V gene lost 7 bases and the J gene lost 7 bases, with 13 bases spanning the gap. From germline, CDR1 is SNHLY and CDR2 FYNNEI. The CDR3 loop spans 13 amino acids. CDR3 nucleotides: TGTGCCAGCAATGGAGTTCTTTACGGGGAGCTGTTTTTT. Its protein product is CASNGVLYGELFF.

This clone came up a few times. The rearrangement uses TRBV11-2 and TRBJ2-3; 10 bases line up with TRBD2. This CDR3 has 16 residues. Germline V gives CDR1 SGHAT, CDR2 FQNNGV. V shed 1 base and J 2 bases; nucleotides not matched to a gene: 3. The CDR3 region is CASSLALAGATDTQYF. The DNA for the CDR3 is TGTGCCAGCAGCTTAGCGCTAGCGGGAGCCACAGATACGCAGTATTTT.

Concerning this clone: The CDR3 end shows no conserved phenylalanine or tryptophan, and so a read error is likely. It is unclear where the CDR3 begins or ends on the DNA, so no DNA is shown, and the CDR3 is as TCRdb lists it. This chain's CDR3 is CASSDRGVQNIWKRP. The V call is TRBV2, the J call TRBJ1-3; the D call in the table, TRBD1, was not verified against the DNA. Germline V gives CDR1 SNHLY, CDR2 FYNNEI. The CDR3 is 15 amino acids in total, end residues counted.

This clone was detected a few times. The rearrangement joins TRBV28 to TRBJ1-1; D gene uncertain. Germline V lookup: CDR1 MDHEN, CDR2 SYDVKM. The CDR3 runs 14 residues. V lost 6 bases and J 5 bases, leaving 16 bases between the germline ends. The CDR3 DNA sequence: TGTGCCAGCAGAAGGACGTTGGGAGGTACTGAAGCTTTCTTT. Encoded protein: CASRRTLGGTEAFF. The whole variable domain, remainder taken from reference TRBV28 and TRBJ1-1, is DVKVTQSSRYLVKRTGEKVFLECVQDMDHENMFWYRQDPGLGLRLIYFSYDVKMKEKGDIPEGYSVSREKKERFSLILESASTNQTSMYLCASRRTLGGTEAFFGQGTRLTVV.

J is TRBJ2-7 and V is TRBV9; TRBD1 is a possible D gene (6 bases). V was trimmed by 0 bases and J by 2 bases, leaving 15 bases between them. This CDR3 region has 16 residues. Germline V gene sequence: CDR1 SGDLS, CDR2 YYNGEE. The CDR3 here is CASSVGTDLRTYEQYF. DNA of the CDR3: TGTGCCAGCAGCGTAGGGACAGACCTAAGGACCTACGAGCAGTACTTC.

The CDR3 DNA follows: TGTGCCAGCAGTATCGCCCCGGGACTACCCTCCGTCGAGCAGTACTTC. Protein product: CASSIAPGLPSVEQYF. This chain connects TRBV28 to TRBJ2-7; TRBD2 agrees at 7 bases. With 5 bases clipped from V and 6 bases from J, the junction kept 16 bases outside the gene matches. There are 16 residues in the CDR3. CDR1 is MDHEN, CDR2 SYDVKM, per germline.

This chain connects TRBV9 to TRBJ2-7, with D maybe TRBD1 (6 bases). V was trimmed by 1 base and J by 2 bases, leaving 10 bases between them. Germline V gene data show CDR1 as SGDLS and CDR2 as YYNGEE. This CDR3 has 14 amino acids. The CDR3 sequence: CASSVSGDTYEQYF. DNA of the CDR3: TGTGCCAGCAGCGTATCCGGGGACACCTACGAGCAGTACTTC.

CDR3 amino acids: CASSGSQGGSPTYNEQFF. As DNA, the CDR3 is TGTGCCAGCAGTGGATCTCAGGGGGGCTCCCCCACCTACAATGAGCAGTTCTTC. V is TRBV25-1 and J is TRBJ2-1; D possibly corresponds to TRBD1 (7 bases). Germline-derived CDR1 and CDR2 are MGHDK and SYGVNS. Trimming shortened V by 4 bases and J by 2 bases, and 21 bases separated the two germline ends. CDR3 length equals 18 residues.

This chain connects TRBV5-1 to TRBJ2-1; 12 bases align to TRBD1. The trim removed 4 bases at V and 11 bases at J, leaving 10 bases unmatched. Per the germline V gene, CDR1 is SGHRS and CDR2 is YFSETQ. The CDR3 length is 15 residues. The CDR3 reads CASSGTGGFYDKQFF. The CDR3 DNA reads as TGCGCCAGCAGCGGGACAGGGGGCTTCTACGATAAGCAGTTCTTC.

V usage is TRBV7-2 and J usage is TRBJ2-2, with TRBD2 matching 10 bases. The CDR3 has 19 residues. After removal of 1 base from V and 7 bases from J, the junction contained 15 bases not matched to a gene. From germline, CDR1 is SGHTA and CDR2 FQGNSA. The CDR3 protein is CASSLEVLAGSRSGGELFF. The CDR3 bases are TGTGCCAGCAGCTTAGAGGTACTAGCGGGATCCCGGTCCGGCGGGGAGCTGTTTTTT.

The rearrangement links TRBV5-1 to TRBJ1-1; 10 nucleotides match TRBD1. This CDR3 contains 14 residues. CDR1 is SGHRS and CDR2 is YFSETQ in the germline V gene. V shed 4 bases and J 4 bases; nucleotides not matched to a gene: 4. This CDR3 is CASSLRDRGTEAFF. In DNA, the CDR3 is TGCGCCAGCAGCCTCCGGGACAGGGGCACTGAAGCTTTCTTT.

The rearrangement uses TRBV5-1 and TRBJ1-2; TRBD1 agrees at 9 bases. Germline V lookup: CDR1 SGHRS, CDR2 YFSETQ. The CDR3 covers 15 residues. V trimming: 3 bases; J trimming: 7 bases; junction bases outside the gene matches: 10. The CDR3, as DNA: TGCGCCAGCAGCTCGGGACGGACAGGGGATGGTGGCTACACCTTC. Its translation: CASSSGRTGDGGYTF.

The chain combines TRBV28 with TRBJ1-5; 7 bases agree with TRBD1. V was pared by 5 bases and J by 2 bases, with 6 bases of the junction left unmatched. The length of the CDR3 is 15 residues. Germline V CDR1 and CDR2: MDHEN, SYDVKM. CDR3: CASSSRQGGNQPQHF. The CDR3 DNA follows: TGTGCCAGCAGTAGCAGACAGGGAGGCAATCAGCCCCAGCATTTT.